The sequence of this TCR beta chain was determined in a study of blood T cell repertoires in COVID-19. For the study at large: PBMCs, B-cell-depleted T cells, or T cells were the source of the cDNA or gDNA that made up the material.

Authors' data handling: Researchers report that nucleated cell counts were estimated from reference gene primer amplification. Profiling relied on immunoSEQ multiplex PCR, and the TCRdb table lists in-frame clones only, not all of them. V and J calls and clone size are given by that table; D and trimming were obtained from the DNA. This table holds about 170,000 clones, roughly nine tenths found once. The CDR3 is 14 residues long. The germline CDR1 and CDR2 sequences are MDHEN and SYDVKM. Trimming stripped 5 bases from V and 9 bases from J, with 14 bases between. V usage is TRBV28 and J usage is TRBJ1-6; D remains unclear. The sequence was collected from a woman older than 75 in a cohort sampled during active or convalescent COVID-19. The sequenced material came from peripheral blood. For the CDR3, the DNA is TGTGCCAGCAGTCCCGGAACCGGGAGTTCACCCCTCCACTTT. Encoded protein: CASSPGTGSSPLHF.